Presented here are 21 T cell receptor beta chains from one specimen sequenced in a study of cytomegalovirus exposure and HLA in healthy donors (dated 2017 in TCRdb). Library preparation employed the immunoSEQ multiplex PCR assay. The multiplex PCR relied on a mix of 60 forward primers for TCR Vbeta segments and 13 reverse primers for TCR Jbeta segments. TCRdb's version of the immuneACCESS table is confined to in-frame rearrangements and falls short of the full clone set. An unresolved V gene accounts for under half of the shortfall where checked; the remainder is of unknown origin. The sample contains some 150,000 clones, 60% to 80% of them found a single time. The top ten clonotypes cover 1.5% to 2% of the sample. Material: PBMCs. These receptor sequences come from a woman in her 30s in good health and CMV-seronegative.

V is TRBV5-4 and J is TRBJ1-1, with 8 nucleotides matching TRBD1. The length of the CDR3 is 16 residues. Germline trimming cut 4 bases from V and 2 bases from J; bases unmatched to any gene: 10. Germline V gives CDR1 SGHNT, CDR2 YYREEE (reference sequence). In DNA, the CDR3 is TGTGCCAGCAGCGACGCAGGGGGCGCTTCAAACACTGAAGCTTTCTTT. It is translated as CASSDAGGASNTEAFF.

The V call is TRBV5-8, the J call TRBJ1-1; D gene uncertain. The CDR3 has 14 residues. CDR1 is SGHTS and CDR2 is YDEGEE in the germline V gene. Trimming took off 1 base at V and 1 base at J, with 8 bases between the two ends. CDR3 sequence: CASSLRGRNTEAFF. The DNA for the CDR3 is TGTGCCAGCAGCTTGAGAGGCAGGAACACTGAAGCTTTCTTT.

A single count supports this clone. The rearrangement joins TRBV6-1 to TRBJ1-2, with 10 positions matching TRBD1. The germline V gene has CDR1 MNHNS and CDR2 SASEGT. The V segment lost 6 bases and the J segment 7 bases; nucleotides outside the gene matches: 11. The length of the CDR3 is 15 residues. The CDR3 DNA sequence: TGTGCCAGCAGCCCGCTGACAGGGGGCGCGTCTGGCTACACCTTC. Protein product: CASSPLTGGASGYTF.

This clone was picked up one time. The CDR3 here is CASSPRVDSNQPQHF. The CDR3 DNA reads as TGTGCCAGCAGTCCTCGGGTAGATAGCAATCAGCCCCAGCATTTT. This chain connects TRBV6-5 to TRBJ1-5; D ambiguous. From germline, CDR1 is MNHEY and CDR2 SVGAGI. This CDR3 is built from 15 residues. V was trimmed by 5 bases and J by 0 bases, leaving 11 bases between them.

The rearrangement joins TRBV7-8 to TRBJ2-7, with TRBD1 identical over 9 bases. The CDR3 is made up of 16 amino acids. The germline gives CDR1 SGHVS, CDR2 FQNEAQ. The trim removed 4 bases at V and 1 base at J, leaving 8 bases unmatched. The DNA for the CDR3 is TGTGCCAGCAGCTCCCCCCTAGGGACAGGGTCCTACGAGCAGTACTTC. As protein: CASSSPLGTGSYEQYF.

The chain has TRBV5-1 and TRBJ1-1, with a possible D match to TRBD1 (5 bases). Trimming shortened V by 2 bases and J by 2 bases, and 13 bases separated the two germline ends. Germline CDR1 reads SGHRS; CDR2 reads YFSETQ. There are 15 residues in the CDR3. CDR3 coding DNA: TGCGCCAGCAGCTTTACGGTCAGGGCTAACACTGAAGCTTTCTTT. Translating it yields CASSFTVRANTEAFF.

V gene TRBV11-2 combines with J gene TRBJ2-7; TRBD1 might be the D (5 bases). Germline V gene data show CDR1 as SGHAT and CDR2 as FQNNGV. V lost 5 bases to trimming and J lost 0 bases, with 11 bases between them. The CDR3 runs 14 residues. DNA of the CDR3: TGTGCCAGCAGCCAGACAGAGATCTCCTACGAGCAGTACTTC. Protein: CASSQTEISYEQYF. Combining the CDR3 with reference TRBV11-2 and TRBJ2-7 gives the whole variable domain EAGVAQSPRYKIIEKRQSVAFWCNPISGHATLYWYQQILGQGPKLLIQFQNNGVVDDSQLPKDRFSAERLKGVDSTLKIQPAKLEDSAVYLCASSQTEISYEQYFGPGTRLTVT.

This chain joins TRBV11-2 and TRBJ2-2; D perhaps matches TRBD1 (5 bases). In germline, CDR1 is SGHAT, CDR2 FQNNGV. The length of the CDR3 is 16 residues. The ends were cut back, 6 bases at V and 4 bases at J, with 18 bases in the middle. The CDR3 sequence: CASSSLFGQSTGELFF. As DNA, the CDR3 is TGTGCCAGCAGTTCCCTATTCGGACAAAGCACCGGGGAGCTGTTTTTT.

The chain carries TRBV27 and TRBJ2-3; D remains unclear. The CDR3 runs to 14 residues. V lost 9 bases, J lost 1 base, and 14 bases lay in between. Germline-derived CDR1 and CDR2 are MNHEY and SMNVEV (reference sequence). The CDR3 nucleotides are TGTGCCAGTTGTGGATGGGCTGGCACAGATACGCAGTATTTT. Residues: CASCGWAGTDTQYF.

This chain joins TRBV7-9 and TRBJ2-7; 7 bases map to TRBD1. Germline CDR1 and CDR2: SEHNR and FQNEAQ (reference sequence). J gave up 3 bases and V 5 bases, and 4 bases lay outside the gene matches. This CDR3 has 13 amino acids. CDR3 nucleotide sequence: TGTGCCAGCAGCCGTGGGACAGTCTACGAGCAGTACTTC. Amino acids: CASSRGTVYEQYF.

CDR3 protein: CASSERSNQPQHF. The CDR3 nucleotides are TGTGCCAGCAGTGAGAGGAGCAATCAGCCCCAGCATTTT. The genes are TRBV7-9 and TRBJ1-5; D not resolved. The CDR3 is made up of 13 amino acids. The V gene lost 6 bases and the J gene lost 1 base, with 7 bases spanning the gap. Germline V gene sequence: CDR1 SEHNR, CDR2 FQNEAQ (reference sequence). Drawing the rest from reference TRBV7-9 and TRBJ1-5, the complete variable domain is DTGVSQNPRHKITKRGQNVTFRCDPISEHNRLYWYRQTLGQGPEFLTYFQNEAQLEKSRLLSDRFSAERPKGSFSTLEIQRTEQGDSAMYLCASSERSNQPQHFGDGTRLSIL.

The chain couples TRBV11-2 to TRBJ2-3, with 7 nucleotides matching TRBD2. J was trimmed by 0 bases and V by 3 bases; bases with no gene match: 9. CDR1 and CDR2 from the germline V gene are SGHAT and FQNNGV. This CDR3 contains 17 residues. The CDR3 DNA sequence: TGTGCCAGCAGCTTCCCCCTTCGACTAGCTAGCACAGATACGCAGTATTTT. Protein product: CASSFPLRLASTDTQYF.

The chain uses TRBV7-2 and TRBJ2-2; the D gene is possibly TRBD1 (5 bases). This CDR3 is built from 12 residues. V lost 3 bases and J 6 bases, leaving 5 bases between the germline ends. CDR1 and CDR2 (germline): SGHTA, FQGNSA. CDR3 DNA: TGTGCCAGCAGCTTGACAGCCGGGGAGCTGTTTTTT. Translation gives CASSLTAGELFF. Variable domain in full (rest from reference TRBV7-2 and TRBJ2-2): GAGVSQSPSNKVTEKGKDVELRCDPISGHTALYWYRQSLGQGLEFLIYFQGNSAPDKSGLPSDRFSAERTGGSVSTLTIQRTQQEDSAVYLCASSLTAGELFFGEGSRLTVL.

This rearrangement joins TRBV6-1 to TRBJ1-3; D perhaps matches TRBD1 (6 bases). Germline lookup yields CDR1 MNHNS and CDR2 SASEGT. The CDR3 extends over 17 amino acids. Trimming left V 3 bases short and J 0 bases short, with 15 bases between. The CDR3 loop reads CASSDRARTVSGNTIYF. The DNA of the CDR3 is TGTGCCAGCAGTGATCGGGCCCGGACAGTCTCTGGAAACACCATATATTTT.

The V gene is TRBV19, the J gene TRBJ2-6, with a tentative D call TRBD1 (5 bases). The CDR3 is made up of 15 amino acids. V lost 5 bases and J lost 2, with 10 bases in between. Germline-derived CDR1 and CDR2 are LNHDA and SQIVND (reference sequence). The CDR3 protein is CASSAQGPGANVLTF. DNA for the CDR3: TGTGCCAGTAGTGCCCAGGGTCCTGGGGCCAACGTCCTGACTTTC. The whole variable domain, remainder taken from reference TRBV19 and TRBJ2-6, is DGGITQSPKYLFRKEGQNVTLSCEQNLNHDAMYWYRQDPGQGLRLIYYSQIVNDFQKGDIAEGYSVSREKKESFPLTVTSAQKNPTAFYLCASSAQGPGANVLTFGAGSRLTVL.

This rearrangement joins TRBV9 to TRBJ1-2; tentative D call: TRBD1 (5 bases). Trimming left V 4 bases short and J 4 bases short, with 14 bases between. The CDR3 covers 14 residues. Germline CDR1 SGDLS, CDR2 YYNGEE. This CDR3 reads CASSSRGGSYGYTF. The CDR3 bases are TGTGCCAGCAGCTCCCGGGGGGGGAGCTATGGCTACACCTTC.

This rearrangement joins TRBV7-3 to TRBJ2-1; weak D call: TRBD2 (7 bases). Germline-derived CDR1 and CDR2 are SGHTA and FQGTGA. The CDR3 spans 16 residues. Deletions cut 5 bases from V and 10 bases from J, with 24 bases between. In DNA, the CDR3 is TGTGCCAGCAGCAAAGGGGGGGGTCTAGAAGCAGGGGAGCAGTTCTTC. It codes for CASSKGGGLEAGEQFF.

The chain joins TRBV6-5 to TRBJ1-1, with D tentatively TRBD1 (5 bases). V was trimmed by 8 bases and J by 5 bases, leaving 15 bases between them. The CDR3 extends over 13 amino acids. Germline assignment: CDR1 MNHEY and CDR2 SVGAGI. The CDR3 nucleotides read TGTGCCAGCGGGCCGGGTAGGGGAACTGAAGCTTTCTTT. This encodes CASGPGRGTEAFF.

The chain is built from TRBV2 and TRBJ1-5; no reliable D call. Germline CDR1 is SNHLY and CDR2 is FYNNEI. The length of the CDR3 is 14 residues. V dropped 4 bases and J dropped 2 bases, with 9 bases sitting between them. CDR3 sequence: CASSGANGNQPQHF. The CDR3 coding sequence is TGTGCCAGCAGTGGGGCGAATGGCAATCAGCCCCAGCATTTT.

This chain joins TRBV15 and TRBJ1-5; tentatively, D is TRBD1 (5 bases). CDR3 size: 13 residues. In germline, CDR1 is LNHNV, CDR2 YYDKDF (reference sequence). Trimming removed 1 base from V and 6 bases from J, with 7 bases in between. The CDR3 DNA reads TGTGCCACCAGCAGAGCAGGGCCTCAGCCCCAGCATTTT. Translation: CATSRAGPQPQHF.

The chain is built from TRBV2 and TRBJ1-1; TRBD1 matches 7 bases. The CDR3 runs to 14 residues. Germline CDR1 is SNHLY and CDR2 is FYNNEI. J lost 1 base, V lost 5 bases, and 4 bases had no gene match. The CDR3 DNA reads as TGTGCCAGCAGTCAAAGGGACAGGAACACTGAAGCTTTCTTT. This encodes CASSQRDRNTEAFF.